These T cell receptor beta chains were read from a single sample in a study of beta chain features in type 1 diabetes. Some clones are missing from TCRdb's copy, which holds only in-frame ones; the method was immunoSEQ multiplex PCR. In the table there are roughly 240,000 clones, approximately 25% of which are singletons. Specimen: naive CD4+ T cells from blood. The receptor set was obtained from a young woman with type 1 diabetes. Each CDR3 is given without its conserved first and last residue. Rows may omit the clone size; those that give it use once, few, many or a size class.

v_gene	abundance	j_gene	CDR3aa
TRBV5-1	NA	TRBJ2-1	ASSPPRQGPYNEQF
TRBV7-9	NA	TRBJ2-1	ASSPLAPSYNEQF
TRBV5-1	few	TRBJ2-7	ASSLRPGLTTYEQY
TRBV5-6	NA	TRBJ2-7	ASSLGGPYEQY
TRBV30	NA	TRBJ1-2	AWSPGDYGYT
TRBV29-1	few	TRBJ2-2	SVGRQGNTGELF
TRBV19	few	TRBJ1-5	ASSMAVHQPQH
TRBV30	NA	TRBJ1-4	AWSIGGTEKLF
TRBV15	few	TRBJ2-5	ATKRPNQETQY
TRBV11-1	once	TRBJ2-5	ASSFGQGGETQY
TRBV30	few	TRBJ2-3	AWSPSADTQY
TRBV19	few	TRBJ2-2	ASSIARGRGTGELF
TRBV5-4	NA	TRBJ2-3	ASRLNRGGTSTDTQY
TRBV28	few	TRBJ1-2	ASSDPGQWSWGYT
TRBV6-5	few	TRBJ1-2	ASSYSTQGYGYT
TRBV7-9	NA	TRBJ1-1	ASRPGQWGTEAF
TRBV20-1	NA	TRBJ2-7	SAPRNYEQY
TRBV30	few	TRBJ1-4	AWSPLTGWYEGTNEKLF
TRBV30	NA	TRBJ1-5	ASSGGEMINQPQH
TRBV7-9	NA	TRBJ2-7	ASSLGTGGGEQY
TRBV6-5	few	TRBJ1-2	ATAGVFYGYT
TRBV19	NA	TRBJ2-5	ASTALAGEETQY
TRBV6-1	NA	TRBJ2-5	ASRAQEGQY
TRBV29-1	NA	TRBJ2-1	SVTGQRYNEQF
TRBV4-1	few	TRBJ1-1	ASSQGRQTNTEAF
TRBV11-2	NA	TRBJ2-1	ASSRTIETSGSNEQF